The 2 T cell receptor beta chains below all came from one sample that was sequenced in a study of CXCR3-negative and CXCR3-positive naive CD8 T cells. Via 5' RACE with UMI labels, TRB cDNA libraries were prepared. TCRdb re-called the 5' RACE reads and shows each CDR3 protein once, DNA omitted. The clone table shows approximately 39,000 distinct CDR3 sequences, with the ten largest holding around 15%. Sequencing input: memory CD8+ T cells from blood. The receptors were gathered from a human donor in good health. Some clones in this sample may be carry-over from other donors' samples.

This chain uses TRBV15 with TRBJ2-7. This CDR3 has 15 residues. In germline, CDR1 is LNHNV, CDR2 YYDKDF (reference sequence). CDR3 residues: CATSRDGQLSYEQYF.

This clonotype is called medium-sized based on its frequency. V and J are TRBV5-6 and TRBJ2-1; the TCRdb call, TRBD1, lacks DNA for checking. Germline V gene lookup returns CDR1 SGHDT and CDR2 YYEEEE. The CDR3 runs 16 residues. CDR3 amino acids: CASSPRTGTGMNEQFF. The variable domain in full, completed from reference TRBV5-6 and TRBJ2-1, reads DAGVTQSPTHLIKTRGQQVTLRCSPKSGHDTVSWYQQALGQGPQFIFQYYEEEERQRGNFPDRFSGHQFPNYSSELNVNALLLGDSALYLCASSPRTGTGMNEQFFGPGTRLTVL.